A single sample is the source of the 27 T cell receptor beta chains below, sequenced in a study of blood T cells in healthy people across ages (dated by TCRdb to between 2015 and 2016). Library generation was performed with 5' RACE. Sequencing used an Illumina HiSeq 2500. A second PCR of about 7 to 12 cycles was performed with a sample-barcoded 5' primer and a J-beta primer mix. TCRdb handled the public reads itself, with Q25 trimming in fastp and clone calling in MiXCR, and kept productive beta chains. Here each entry gathers all rows of one CDR3 protein and keeps the most common genes and DNA. Counted in this sample were 700,000 to 850,000 distinct CDR3 sequences; about 55% of them appeared once. Around 41% of the sample goes to the ten largest clones. Sequenced: blood. These receptors originate from an elderly man in good health.

This clonotype was seen only a few times. This sequence joins TRBV20-1 and TRBJ2-1; 10 bases line up with TRBD1. The ends lost 6 bases at V and 5 bases at J; junction bases unmatched: 4. CDR1 is DFQATT, CDR2 SNEGSKA, per germline (reference sequence). The CDR3 has 13 amino acids. CDR3 region: CSAGGTGDNEQFF. The CDR3, as DNA: TGCAGTGCGGGGGGGACAGGGGACAATGAGCAGTTCTTC.

The V and J genes are TRBV7-2 and TRBJ2-5; the match to TRBD2 covers 7 bases. Per germline, CDR1 SGHTA and CDR2 FQGNSA. With V trimmed by 5 bases and J by 11 bases, 14 bases remained unmatched. CDR3 size: 14 residues. CDR3 coding DNA: TGTGCCAGCAGCGTAGGCCGGGAGTTTAGCGGGCAGTACTTC. Translation gives CASSVGREFSGQYF.

This clonotype appeared a few times. The chain combines TRBV7-9 with TRBJ2-7; tentative D call: TRBD2 (6 bases). CDR3 length: 16 amino acids. CDR1 and CDR2 (germline): SEHNR, FQNEAQ (reference sequence). The ends were cut back, 6 bases at V and 5 bases at J, with 23 bases in the middle. The CDR3 sequence is CASSLLGVRGQDEQYF. In DNA, the CDR3 is TGTGCCAGCAGTCTCCTTGGGGTGCGGGGCCAGGACGAGCAGTACTTC.

This rearrangement joins TRBV20-1 to TRBJ1-3; D possibly corresponds to TRBD1 (5 bases). The length of the CDR3 is 14 residues. CDR1 and CDR2 (germline): DFQATT, SNEGSKA (reference sequence). Between the trimmed V and J ends, which lost 6 bases and 3 bases, there was a span of 15 bases. CDR3 DNA sequence: TGCAGTGCCTCGGGGGGGGAGGATGGAAACACCATATATTTT. Protein: CSASGGEDGNTIYF.

The chain couples TRBV5-1 to TRBJ2-7; TRBD1 matches at 9 bases. V trimming: 7 bases; J trimming: 4 bases; junction bases outside the gene matches: 9. Germline-derived CDR1 and CDR2 are SGHRS and YFSETQ. This CDR3 has 14 amino acids. Written as DNA, the CDR3 is TGCGCCAGCGGCGACAGGGGGATCATGTACGAGCAGTACTTC. Amino acid sequence: CASGDRGIMYEQYF.

This clonotype has more than one count but fewer than ten. J is TRBJ2-7 and V is TRBV27, with 8 bases fitting TRBD2. V shed 2 bases, J shed 6 bases, and the junction held 9 bases outside the gene matches. The CDR3 length is 15 residues. Germline CDR1 MNHEY, CDR2 SMNVEV (reference sequence). CDR3 residues: CASSLDWGGRSEQYF. The CDR3 DNA reads TGTGCCAGCAGTTTAGATTGGGGCGGGAGGAGCGAGCAGTACTTC.

This clonotype has more than one count but fewer than ten. The rearrangement joins TRBV27 to TRBJ2-7; TRBD1 matches 10 bases. The CDR3 runs to 15 residues. J was trimmed by 3 bases and V by 2 bases; bases with no gene match: 4. CDR1 and CDR2 (germline): MNHEY, SMNVEV (reference sequence). The CDR3 DNA is TGTGCCAGCAGTTTAGGGGACAGGGGTCGCTACGAGCAGTACTTC. Its protein is CASSLGDRGRYEQYF.

This rearrangement joins TRBV6-2 or TRBV6-3 to TRBJ1-1; TRBD1 might be the D (5 bases). V lost 6 bases and J 7 bases, leaving 15 bases between the germline ends. Germline V CDR1 and CDR2: MNHEY, SVGEGT. This CDR3 has 13 residues. The CDR3 DNA follows: TGTGCCAGCAGAGACCGGGACCGCCGTGAAGCTTTCTTT. This gives the protein CASRDRDRREAFF.

The chain employs TRBV4-2 and TRBJ2-1; TRBD2 matches at 8 bases. The CDR3 covers 17 residues. Germline CDR1 reads LGHNA; CDR2 reads YNFKEQ. V dropped 0 bases and J dropped 7; count of bases not matched to a gene: 11. The CDR3 DNA reads TGTGCCAGCAGCCAAGATGCGGGAGGCCTTAGGGGGAATGAGCAGTTCTTC. It codes for CASSQDAGGLRGNEQFF.

Turning to this clonotype: An end of the junction differs from the germline gene, which may be a read error. The CDR3 reads CAGSIARAQADTQYF. The DNA of the CDR3 is TGTGCCGGCAGCATAGCGAGGGCCCAAGCAGATACGCAGTATTTT. This chain connects TRBV7-9 to TRBJ2-3; D possibly corresponds to TRBD2 (5 bases). Germline loops: CDR1 SEHNR, CDR2 FQNEAQ (reference sequence). CDR3 size: 15 residues. Looking up the rest from reference TRBV7-9 and TRBJ2-3 gives the full variable domain: DTGVSQNPRHKITKRGQNVTFRCDPISEHNRLYWYRQTLGQGPEFLTYFQNEAQLEKSRLLSDRFSAERPKGSFSTLEIQRTEQGDSAMYLCAGSIARAQADTQYFGPGTRLTVL.

This chain connects TRBV20-1 to TRBJ2-1; no firm D call. There are 12 residues in the CDR3. Germline lookup yields CDR1 DFQATT and CDR2 SNEGSKA (reference sequence). The ends were cut back, 4 bases at V and 2 bases at J, with 6 bases in the middle. The chain's CDR3 is CSATSPYNEQFF. The CDR3 DNA reads TGCAGTGCTACGAGCCCCTACAATGAGCAGTTCTTC.

V and J are TRBV6-1 and TRBJ1-5; the match to TRBD1 covers 7 bases. This CDR3 is built from 14 residues. Unmatched junction bases numbered 3, after V lost 0 bases and J lost 7 bases. The germline V gene encodes CDR1 MNHNS and CDR2 SASEGT. The CDR3 DNA follows: TGTGCCAGCAGTGAAGCAGGGGGCAGGCAGCCCCAGCATTTT. Translation: CASSEAGGRQPQHF.

This clonotype showed up many times. This chain connects TRBV11-3 to TRBJ2-3; 14 nucleotides match TRBD2. The germline CDR1 and CDR2 sequences are SGHNT and YENEEA. This CDR3 comprises 18 residues. J gave up 4 bases and V 0 bases, and 6 bases lay outside the gene matches. The CDR3 DNA sequence: TGTGCCAGCAGCTTAGATCCCCGACTAGCGGGAGGGTCAGATACGCAGTATTTT. Encoded protein: CASSLDPRLAGGSDTQYF.

The rearrangement uses TRBV10-3 and TRBJ2-2; perhaps TRBD1 as D (5 bases). Germline CDR1 and CDR2: ENHRY and SYGVKD. V lost 0 bases and J lost 4, with 9 bases in between. This CDR3 contains 15 residues. The CDR3 DNA sequence: TGTGCCATCAGTGAGTCGGCAGGGCGCACCGGGGAGCTGTTTTTT. Translated: CAISESAGRTGELFF.

CDR3 residues: CASSQWGRNYNEQFF. The CDR3 DNA follows: TGTGCCAGCAGCCAATGGGGACGGAACTACAATGAGCAGTTCTTC. The V gene is TRBV7-9, the J gene TRBJ2-1; either TRBD1 or TRBD2 may fit D (5 bases each). The CDR3 sequence is 15 residues long. V lost 5 bases to trimming and J lost 3 bases, with 14 bases between them. Germline CDR1 and CDR2: SEHNR and FQNEAQ (reference sequence).

The rearrangement links TRBV20-1 to TRBJ2-7, with D possibly matching TRBD2 (5 bases). Germline V gene data show CDR1 as DFQATT and CDR2 as SNEGSKA (reference sequence). With 6 bases removed from V and 2 bases from J, the gap between germline ends came to 17 bases. The length of the CDR3 is 14 residues. CDR3 sequence: CSAPGGQPPYEQYF. In nucleotides, the CDR3 is TGCAGTGCCCCCGGAGGCCAACCCCCCTACGAGCAGTACTTC.

This clonotype came up a few times. The chain employs TRBV20-1 and TRBJ2-1, with 8 bases that match TRBD2. V was clipped by 5 bases and J by 6 bases; unmatched bases: 9. From germline, CDR1 is DFQATT and CDR2 SNEGSKA (reference sequence). This CDR3 contains 14 residues. CDR3 bases: TGCAGTGCTTTAAGCGGGAGTAGGGTCAATGAGCAGTTCTTC. Translation: CSALSGSRVNEQFF.

The table lists this clonotype with a few counts. The chain links TRBV9 to TRBJ2-4; 7 bases are a match to TRBD1. With V trimmed by 4 bases and J by 0 bases, 10 bases remained unmatched. Germline V gene lookup returns CDR1 SGDLS and CDR2 YYNGEE. This CDR3 region has 17 residues. CDR3: CASSPRQGREAKNIQYF. The DNA for the CDR3 is TGTGCCAGCAGCCCGAGACAGGGAAGGGAAGCCAAAAACATTCAGTACTTC.

This rearrangement joins TRBV7-3 to TRBJ2-6; 7 nucleotides align to TRBD1. CDR3 size: 15 residues. The germline gives CDR1 SGHTA, CDR2 FQGTGA. With 5 bases clipped from V and 14 bases from J, the junction kept 15 bases outside the gene matches. The CDR3 is CASSPDRVGANILTF. The DNA for the CDR3 is TGTGCCAGCAGCCCAGACAGGGTTGGGGCCAATATCCTGACTTTC.

A few counts support this clonotype. The CDR3 reads CAIKGREPYEQYF. The CDR3 DNA reads TGTGCCATCAAGGGCAGGGAGCCCTACGAGCAGTACTTC. J is TRBJ2-7 and V is TRBV10-3; D is tentatively TRBD1 or TRBD2 (5 bases each). The CDR3 runs 13 residues. V lost 7 bases, J lost 2 bases, and 12 bases lay in between. Per germline, CDR1 ENHRY and CDR2 SYGVKD.

This rearrangement joins TRBV29-1 to TRBJ1-2, with 9 bases aligning to TRBD1. V was pared by 7 bases and J by 2 bases, with 5 bases of the junction left unmatched. This CDR3 region has 13 residues. Germline CDR1 is SQVTM and CDR2 is ANQGSEA. CDR3 sequence: CSAGDRVNYGYTF. The CDR3 DNA reads TGCAGCGCGGGGGACAGGGTGAACTATGGCTACACCTTC.

This chain joins TRBV28 and TRBJ2-7, with unresolved D. The V end was cut by 6 bases, the J end by 3 bases, with 18 bases between. The CDR3 totals 15 residues. CDR1 and CDR2 from the germline V gene are MDHEN and SYDVKM. The CDR3 DNA sequence: TGTGCCAGCAGGCCCGTTCAAAATCCCGGCTACGAGCAGTACTTC. This translates into CASRPVQNPGYEQYF.

This clonotype has more than one count but fewer than ten. This rearrangement joins TRBV10-3 to TRBJ2-7, with D unresolved. Trimming took off 4 bases at V and 2 bases at J, with 6 bases between the two ends. Germline-derived CDR1 and CDR2 are ENHRY and SYGVKD. The CDR3 runs to 12 residues. The chain's CDR3 is CAISAEAYEQYF. In DNA form, the CDR3 reads TGTGCCATCAGTGCCGAAGCCTACGAGCAGTACTTC.

The chain is built from TRBV11-2 and TRBJ2-3; D is possibly TRBD1 or TRBD2 (5 bases each). The CDR3 extends over 17 amino acids. The V and J ends lost 5 bases and 14 bases respectively, with 32 bases between them. The V gene's germline CDR1 is SGHAT and CDR2 FQNNGV. The CDR3 DNA sequence: TGTGCCAGCAGCCCCGGACGGGGCTCGCTATTTCACAGATACGCGTATTTT. Translated, it gives CASSPGRGSLFHRYAYF.

The J gene is TRBJ2-7, the V gene TRBV6-1, with TRBD2 matching over 10 bases. CDR1 and CDR2 from the germline V gene are MNHNS and SASEGT. This CDR3 has 17 amino acids. The V gene end was trimmed by 8 bases and the J gene end by 2 bases; junction bases not matched to a gene: 15. Here the CDR3 reads CASGRNSIAGGAYEQYF. The DNA of the CDR3 is TGTGCCAGCGGTCGGAATTCTATAGCGGGAGGCGCCTACGAGCAGTACTTC.

The sample holds one count of this clonotype. V and J are TRBV4-1 and TRBJ2-5; possibly TRBD2 for D (5 bases). The J call may be mistaken, given a closer DNA end match to TRBJ2-7. The CDR3 is made up of 16 amino acids. CDR1 is MGHRA and CDR2 is YSYEKL in the germline V gene. The CDR3 DNA follows: TGCGCCAGCAGCCAATCAACTAGTGGGAGTCCCCACGAGCAGTACTTC. It codes for CASSQSTSGSPHEQYF.

Only a few counts were recorded for this clonotype. The CDR3 reads CATSRVPSASTDTQYF. The DNA for the CDR3 is TGTGCCACCAGCAGAGTCCCTAGCGCGAGCACAGATACGCAGTATTTT. The chain couples TRBV15 to TRBJ2-3, with D possibly matching TRBD2 (6 bases). CDR1 and CDR2 from the germline V gene are LNHNV and YYDKDF (reference sequence). Trimming removed 1 base at V and 0 bases at J, with 11 bases between. The CDR3 loop spans 16 amino acids.